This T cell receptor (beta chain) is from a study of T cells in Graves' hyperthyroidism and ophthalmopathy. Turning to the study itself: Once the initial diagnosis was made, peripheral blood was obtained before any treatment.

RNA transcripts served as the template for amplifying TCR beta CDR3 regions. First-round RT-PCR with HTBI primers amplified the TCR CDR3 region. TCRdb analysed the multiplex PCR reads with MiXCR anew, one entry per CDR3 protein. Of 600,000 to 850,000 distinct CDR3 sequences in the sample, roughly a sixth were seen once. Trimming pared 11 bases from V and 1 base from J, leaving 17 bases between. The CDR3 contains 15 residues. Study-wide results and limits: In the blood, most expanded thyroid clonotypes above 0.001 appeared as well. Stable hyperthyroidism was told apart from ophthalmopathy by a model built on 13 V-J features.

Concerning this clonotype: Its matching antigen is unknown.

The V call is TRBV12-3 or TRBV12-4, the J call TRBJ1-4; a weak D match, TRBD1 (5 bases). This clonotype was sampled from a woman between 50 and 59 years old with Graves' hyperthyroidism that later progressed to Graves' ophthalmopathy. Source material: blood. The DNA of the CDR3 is TGTGCCGGCGGTCCTTCGGGGGTAACTAATGAAAAACTGTTTTTT. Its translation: CAGGPSGVTNEKLFF.